This T cell receptor beta chain was captured in a study of T-cell memory formation after mild COVID-19. General study results and limits: Contracting clones from day 15 to 85 had balanced CD4/CD8; later expanders favoured CD4+. The main location of contracting CD4+ clones was CM and EM, and that of contracting CD8+ clones was EMRA. Clones from the second wave (peaking day 37) had unconfirmed SARS-CoV-2 specificity.

TCRdb re-derived calls from the 5' RACE reads in MiXCR, one entry per CDR3 protein. Among about 320,000 distinct CDR3 sequences listed, roughly an eighth were seen once. V was clipped by 2 bases and J by 6 bases, with 5 bases between them. CDR3 size: 12 residues. Germline-derived CDR1 and CDR2 are ENHRY and SYGVKD. A remark on this clonotype: Antigen unknown.

The sequence came from a man younger than 35 who had mild COVID-19 (a few samples of this study predate the infection). Cell type and time point are not known. This rearrangement joins TRBV10-3 to TRBJ1-5; tentative D call: TRBD1 (5 bases). Input material: PBMCs or a T cell subset sorted from them (not recorded which). In nucleotides, the CDR3 is TGTGCCATCAGTGAGCAGGGTCAGCCCCAGCATTTT. Translation: CAISEQGQPQHF.